One and the same sample provided the 26 T cell receptor beta chains below, sequenced in a study of vaccination and CD4 T cells after COVID-19. The Oncomine TCR Beta short-read assay was applied to DNA of cultured CD4+ T cells. TCRdb itself ran the PCR reads through MiXCR, one entry per CDR3 protein. This sample has 15,000 or so distinct CDR3 sequences; approximately 40% occur once, and the top ten carry approximately 22%. Noted treatment: roughly ten-day PBMC culture with coronavirus spike peptide pools or control peptides (ViraFEST assay). For these TCRs, the target antigens are not known. Input material: cultured CD4+ T cells from blood. The receptor set was obtained from a human donor with COVID-19.

This clonotype appeared a few times. The chain uses TRBV2 and TRBJ2-4; 8 nucleotides match TRBD1. The CDR3 covers 13 residues. After removal of 7 bases from V and 8 bases from J, the junction contained 7 bases not matched to a gene. The V gene's germline CDR1 is SNHLY and CDR2 FYNNEI. CDR3 in DNA: TGTGCCAGCACTAAGAACAGGGGGGACATTCAGTACTTC. As protein: CASTKNRGDIQYF.

V and J are TRBV6-2 or TRBV6-3 and TRBJ2-5; 12 bases agree with TRBD1. The CDR3 is made up of 15 amino acids. Germline-derived CDR1 and CDR2 are MNHEY and SVGEGT. J was trimmed by 5 bases and V by 2 bases; bases with no gene match: 3. DNA of the CDR3: TGTGCCAGCAGTTACGGGGACAGGGGGCGGGAGACCCAGTACTTC. As protein: CASSYGDRGRETQYF.

The genes are TRBV4-1 and TRBJ1-6; D is unclear. The CDR3 is 15 residues long. The germline V gene has CDR1 MGHRA and CDR2 YSYEKL. The germline V and J ends were trimmed by 4 bases and 5 bases, with 12 bases remaining between them. In nucleotides, the CDR3 is TGCGCCAGCAGCCTCGGACGGACGAATAATTCACCCCTCCACTTT. Its protein product is CASSLGRTNNSPLHF.

The chain employs TRBV2 and TRBJ1-6; D is uncertain. V was clipped by 6 bases and J by 7 bases, with 7 bases between them. The germline V gene encodes CDR1 SNHLY and CDR2 FYNNEI. The CDR3 has 12 amino acids. Written as DNA, the CDR3 is TGTGCCAGCAGAGGATCGAATTCACCCCTCCACTTT. This encodes CASRGSNSPLHF.

In its sample, this clonotype was seen a few times. This chain links TRBV7-9 with TRBJ1-4; 7 positions agree with TRBD1. The CDR3 has 14 amino acids. From germline, CDR1 is SEHNR and CDR2 FQNEAQ (reference sequence). The V segment lost 5 bases and the J segment 8 bases; nucleotides outside the gene matches: 8. The CDR3 is CASSPRRDSEKLFF. Written as DNA, the CDR3 is TGTGCCAGCAGCCCCCGCAGGGACAGCGAAAAACTGTTTTTT.

The J gene is TRBJ2-1, the V gene TRBV28; 7 bases agree with TRBD2. This CDR3 is 14 amino acids long. Germline trimming cut 7 bases from V and 9 bases from J; bases unmatched to any gene: 12. Germline CDR1 reads MDHEN; CDR2 reads SYDVKM. The CDR3 DNA reads as TGTGCCAGCAAACATAAATCCCCTAGCGGTGAGCAGTTCTTC. Encoded protein: CASKHKSPSGEQFF.

This clonotype was counted a few times. This rearrangement joins TRBV20-1 to TRBJ2-5; 10 bases align to TRBD1. This CDR3 has 15 residues. The V gene's germline CDR1 is DFQATT and CDR2 SNEGSKA (reference sequence). The trim removed 1 base at V and 3 bases at J, leaving 5 bases unmatched. CDR3: CSARGRGTGEETQYF. In DNA form, the CDR3 reads TGCAGTGCTAGAGGACGAGGGACAGGGGAAGAGACCCAGTACTTC.

J is TRBJ1-4 and V is TRBV30; maybe TRBD1 (5 bases). The CDR3 is made up of 15 amino acids. V lost 3 bases and J lost 1, with 12 bases in between. CDR1 and CDR2 from the germline V gene are GTSNPN and SVGIG (reference sequence). The CDR3: CAWRTGTLTNEKLFF. The CDR3 region has the DNA TGTGCCTGGAGAACGGGGACCTTAACTAATGAAAAACTGTTTTTT. Looking up the rest from reference TRBV30 and TRBJ1-4 gives the full variable domain: SQTIHQWPATLVQPVGSPLSLECTVEGTSNPNLYWYRQAAGRGLQLLFYSVGIGQISSEVPQNLSASRPQDRQFILSSKKLLLSDSGFYLCAWRTGTLTNEKLFFGSGTQLSVL.

The chain carries TRBV4-1 and TRBJ1-3; D not certain. CDR1 is MGHRA and CDR2 is YSYEKL in the germline V gene. The CDR3 has 16 amino acids. The germline V and J ends were trimmed by 4 bases and 0 bases, with 13 bases remaining between them. The CDR3 sequence is CASSLSGFDSGNTIYF. The CDR3 nucleotides read TGCGCCAGCAGCCTGTCGGGCTTTGACTCTGGAAACACCATATATTTT.

V is TRBV2 and J is TRBJ2-1; 11 positions agree with TRBD2. The CDR3 covers 15 residues. V lost 6 bases and J lost 9; bases outside the gene matches: 10. Germline V gives CDR1 SNHLY, CDR2 FYNNEI. The CDR3 DNA reads as TGTGCCAGCAGGAGGCTAGCGGGGGGAGGCGTTGAGCAGTTCTTC. Its translation is CASRRLAGGGVEQFF.

This clonotype was seen more than once but under ten times. CDR3 sequence reads: CASSLFGKGTNTGELFF. CDR3 DNA sequence: TGTGCCAGCAGTTTATTTGGTAAGGGGACGAACACCGGGGAGCTGTTTTTT. The V and J genes are TRBV28 and TRBJ2-2, with D perhaps matching TRBD1 (5 bases). Germline lookup yields CDR1 MDHEN and CDR2 SYDVKM. The V and J ends lost 1 base and 0 bases respectively, with 12 bases between them. The CDR3 consists of 17 residues.

The genes are TRBV12-3 or TRBV12-4 and TRBJ2-7; 9 nucleotides match TRBD1. The V segment lost 5 bases and the J segment 3 bases; nucleotides outside the gene matches: 2. The CDR3 is 13 residues long. Here the CDR3 DNA reads TGTGCCAGCAGTGGGGACAGGGACTACGAGCAGTACTTC. Translation gives CASSGDRDYEQYF.

The V gene is TRBV7-8, the J gene TRBJ2-7; D call uncertain. There are 15 residues in the CDR3. CDR1 and CDR2 from the germline V gene are SGHVS and FQNEAQ. V shed 1 base and J shed 2 bases, with 12 bases lying between them. DNA for the CDR3: TGTGCCAGCAGCTTAGAACTGAAAATAACCTACGAGCAGTACTTC. Residues: CASSLELKITYEQYF.

This clonotype was counted between two and nine times. The rearrangement joins TRBV7-8 to TRBJ2-1; 9 bases align to TRBD2. The CDR3 totals 17 residues. V shed 3 bases, J shed 5 bases, and the junction held 11 bases outside the gene matches. The germline gives CDR1 SGHVS, CDR2 FQNEAQ. As DNA, the CDR3 is TGTGCCAGCAGCTTTATGGGTGCTAGCGGGGTTAACAATGAGCAGTTCTTC. This sequence encodes CASSFMGASGVNNEQFF.

In this sample, this clonotype turned up a few times. The chain has TRBV27 and TRBJ2-7; D unclear. CDR1 is MNHEY and CDR2 is SMNVEV in the germline V gene (reference sequence). This CDR3 contains 11 residues. Trimming removed 5 bases at V and 7 bases at J, with 9 bases between. Written as DNA, the CDR3 is TGTGCCAGCAGTGGACGTCCAGAGCAGTACTTC. This sequence encodes CASSGRPEQYF.

CDR3 region: CAISKAYTGELFF. As DNA, the CDR3 is TGTGCCATATCCAAGGCCTACACCGGGGAGCTGTTTTTT. This chain links TRBV6-1 with TRBJ2-2; no definite D call. The CDR3 has 13 residues. In germline, CDR1 is MNHNS, CDR2 SASEGT. Trimming removed 10 bases at V and 3 bases at J, with 12 bases between.

This clonotype has just a few counts. The genes are TRBV20-1 and TRBJ2-5; 15 nucleotides line up with TRBD2. CDR1 is DFQATT and CDR2 is SNEGSKA in the germline V gene (reference sequence). CDR3 size: 16 residues. J gave up 6 bases and V 5 bases, and 10 bases lay outside the gene matches. The CDR3 protein is CSAPGTSGGFWKTQYF. As DNA, the CDR3 is TGCAGTGCTCCCGGGACTAGCGGGGGGTTTTGGAAGACCCAGTACTTC.

The genes are TRBV12-5 and TRBJ2-7, with D possibly being TRBD1 or TRBD2 (5 bases each). V lost 3 bases and J 0 bases, leaving 18 bases between the germline ends. The CDR3 length is 17 residues. CDR1 and CDR2 from the germline V gene are LGHNT and FRNRAP. CDR3 residues: CASGLRGVSPSSYEQYF. The CDR3 nucleotides are TGTGCTAGTGGTTTACGAGGGGTCTCGCCAAGCTCCTACGAGCAGTACTTC.

V gene TRBV7-2 combines with J gene TRBJ1-2; possibly TRBD1 for D (5 bases). V was pared by 3 bases and J by 4 bases, with 12 bases between. The CDR3 totals 14 residues. CDR1 and CDR2 from the germline V gene are SGHTA and FQGNSA. DNA of the CDR3: TGTGCCAGCAGCTTGGGCAGGGTAGCCTATGGCTACACCTTC. It translates to CASSLGRVAYGYTF. The whole variable domain, remainder taken from reference TRBV7-2 and TRBJ1-2, is GAGVSQSPSNKVTEKGKDVELRCDPISGHTALYWYRQSLGQGLEFLIYFQGNSAPDKSGLPSDRFSAERTGGSVSTLTIQRTQQEDSAVYLCASSLGRVAYGYTFGSGTRLTVV.

This clonotype has a handful of counts. The chain recombines TRBV7-9 with TRBJ1-2; 11 bases agree with TRBD1. Trimming at V came to 0 bases and at J to 7 bases, leaving 4 bases not matched to a gene. This CDR3 is built from 15 residues. Germline lookup yields CDR1 SEHNR and CDR2 FQNEAQ (reference sequence). The CDR3 nucleotides read TGTGCCAGCAGCTTAGCGCTAGGACAGGGGGCTGGCTACACCTTC. Amino acids: CASSLALGQGAGYTF.

The V and J genes are TRBV10-3 and TRBJ2-7; TRBD2 matches 10 bases. The CDR3 spans 14 residues. The V gene end was trimmed by 6 bases and the J gene end by 3 bases; junction bases not matched to a gene: 5. The germline gives CDR1 ENHRY, CDR2 SYGVKD. The CDR3 protein is CAISLIAGGYEQYF. CDR3 bases: TGTGCCATCAGCCTCATAGCGGGGGGCTACGAGCAGTACTTC.

J is TRBJ1-2 and V is TRBV11-2; 10 bases map to TRBD1. The CDR3 has 13 residues. Losses at the gene ends were 5 bases for V and 8 bases for J; bases not matched to a gene: 5. The germline gives CDR1 SGHAT, CDR2 FQNNGV. The DNA for the CDR3 is TGTGCCAGCAGCCCGACAGGGGGCGCGGGCTACACCTTC. Translated: CASSPTGGAGYTF.

The CDR3 here is CASSLGPGREKLFF. The CDR3 DNA is TGCGCCAGCAGCTTGGGGCCAGGGAGGGAAAAACTGTTTTTT. The chain uses TRBV5-1 and TRBJ1-4; D is perhaps TRBD1 (5 bases). V lost 0 bases, J lost 8 bases, and 11 bases lay in between. CDR1 SGHRS and CDR2 YFSETQ come from the germline V gene. CDR3 size: 14 residues. The full variable domain, rest sourced from reference TRBV5-1 and TRBJ1-4, is KAGVTQTPRYLIKTRGQQVTLSCSPISGHRSVSWYQQTPGQGLQFLFEYFSETQRNKGNFPGRFSGRQFSNSRSEMNVSTLELGDSALYLCASSLGPGREKLFFGSGTQLSVL.

The chain joins TRBV5-6 to TRBJ1-5; D is ambiguous. Deletions cut 0 bases from V and 1 base from J, with 5 bases between. Germline V lookup: CDR1 SGHDT, CDR2 YYEEEE. The CDR3 covers 14 residues. The CDR3 spells CASSLGLSNQPQHF. CDR3 nucleotides: TGTGCCAGCAGCTTGGGACTGAGCAATCAGCCCCAGCATTTT.

This rearrangement joins TRBV28 to TRBJ1-4; unclear D gene. The ends were cut back, 6 bases at V and 8 bases at J, with 16 bases in the middle. The CDR3 length is 14 residues. Germline CDR1 MDHEN, CDR2 SYDVKM. The CDR3 bases are TGTGCCAGCAGGTGGGCACGGGCCGGGGAAAAACTGTTTTTT. This sequence encodes CASRWARAGEKLFF.

The J gene is TRBJ2-3, the V gene TRBV5-1; D ambiguous. Per the germline V gene, CDR1 is SGHRS and CDR2 is YFSETQ. With 7 bases removed from V and 2 bases from J, the gap between germline ends came to 8 bases. The CDR3 has 12 residues. The CDR3 region is CASAWDTDTQYF. CDR3 DNA: TGCGCCAGCGCCTGGGACACAGATACGCAGTATTTT.